The 21 T cell receptor beta chains in this list originate from one sample, sequenced in a study of blood T cells in healthy people across ages. Then a second PCR, running roughly 7 to 11 cycles, was carried out with a sample-barcoded 5' primer and a J-beta primer mix. TCRdb ran MiXCR on the 5' RACE reads and lists one entry per CDR3 protein. The profile shows some 860,000 distinct CDR3 sequences, approximately 60% of them singletons. Sequenced: blood. These receptors were obtained from a man aged 40-49 years in good health.

The V and J genes are TRBV20-1 and TRBJ1-1; weak D call: TRBD1 (5 bases). Germline V CDR1 and CDR2: DFQATT, SNEGSKA (reference sequence). The CDR3 is made up of 12 amino acids. The V end lost 6 bases, the J end lost 4 bases, and 12 bases lay between the germline ends. CDR3: CSASGGGTEAFF. CDR3 nucleotides: TGCAGTGCCAGCGGGGGGGGCACTGAAGCTTTCTTT.

The rearrangement joins TRBV29-1 to TRBJ2-2, with 10 bases fitting TRBD1. CDR3 length equals 15 residues. Germline V gene data show CDR1 as SQVTM and CDR2 as ANQGSEA. The junction had 7 bases not matched to a gene; V was cut back by 5 bases and J by 4 bases. This CDR3 reads CSVFVGTGATGELFF. The CDR3 coding sequence is TGCAGCGTTTTCGTAGGGACAGGGGCCACCGGGGAGCTGTTTTTT.

The V gene is TRBV25-1, the J gene TRBJ1-4; 8 bases are a match to TRBD1. The germline CDR1 and CDR2 sequences are MGHDK and SYGVNS. The CDR3 length is 13 residues. With V trimmed by 9 bases and J by 8 bases, 8 bases remained unmatched. This CDR3 reads CASAGTGSEKLFF. The CDR3 DNA follows: TGTGCCAGTGCCGGGACAGGTAGCGAAAAACTGTTTTTT.

The genes are TRBV5-1 and TRBJ2-7; 13 bases line up with TRBD2. The CDR3 extends over 16 amino acids. V was pared by 1 base and J by 4 bases, with 5 bases of the junction left unmatched. Per germline, CDR1 SGHRS and CDR2 YFSETQ. The CDR3 nucleotides are TGCGCCAGCAGCTTGCTGGGACTAGCGGGAAGTTACGAGCAGTACTTC. It encodes CASSLLGLAGSYEQYF.

This clonotype has only one observation. CDR3 bases: TGTGCCAGCAGTTTGACGGGAGGGGTGTCAGAGACCCAGTACTTC. Encoded protein: CASSLTGGVSETQYF. The chain carries TRBV6-2 or TRBV6-3 and TRBJ2-5, with 8 bases matching TRBD2. The CDR3 length is 15 residues. CDR1 and CDR2 from the germline V gene are MNHEY and SVGEGT. V dropped 4 bases and J dropped 4; count of bases not matched to a gene: 8.

Note on this clonotype: A much larger clone is a single base away; this may be a read error. This chain links TRBV2 with TRBJ2-1, with D hard to call. The DNA end lines up better with TRBJ2-7; the J call may be wrong. Germline CDR1 is SNHLY and CDR2 is FYNNEI. CDR3 length: 19 amino acids. The CDR3 sequence: CASSDLPGYEVSSYNEQYF. The CDR3 DNA reads as TGTGCCAGCAGTGATCTCCCCGGCTACGAGGTCAGCTCCTACAATGAGCAGTACTTC.

This chain links TRBV5-4 with TRBJ2-3; D possibly corresponds to TRBD2 (5 bases). Germline assignment: CDR1 SGHNT and CDR2 YYREEE (reference sequence). The CDR3 loop spans 14 amino acids. Trimming shortened V by 1 base and J by 6 bases, and 12 bases separated the two germline ends. The CDR3: CASSLSATMDTQYF. CDR3 sequence (DNA): TGTGCCAGCAGCTTGAGCGCGACTATGGATACGCAGTATTTT.

This clonotype turned up a few times. The J gene is TRBJ2-7, the V gene TRBV5-1, with D perhaps TRBD1 (6 bases). The CDR3 is made up of 13 amino acids. Germline V gene lookup returns CDR1 SGHRS and CDR2 YFSETQ. Trimming shortened V by 3 bases and J by 3 bases, and 10 bases separated the two germline ends. The CDR3: CASSSDSFYEQYF. In nucleotides, the CDR3 is TGCGCCAGCAGCTCGGACAGCTTCTACGAGCAGTACTTC.

The V and J genes are TRBV20-1 and TRBJ2-1; 10 bases agree with TRBD2. CDR1 is DFQATT, CDR2 SNEGSKA, per germline (reference sequence). With V trimmed by 4 bases and J by 6 bases, 9 bases remained unmatched. The CDR3 length is 15 residues. In nucleotides, the CDR3 is TGCAGTGCTAACTCGCTAGCGGGGGCCACCAATGAGCAGTTCTTC. Residues: CSANSLAGATNEQFF.

The chain recombines TRBV7-3 with TRBJ2-1, with 11 bases identical to TRBD2. Germline CDR1 is SGHTA and CDR2 is FQGTGA. V lost 2 bases and J lost 3; bases outside the gene matches: 6. CDR3 length equals 17 residues. The CDR3 spells CASSLGSSGGIYNEQFF. CDR3 coding DNA: TGTGCCAGCAGCTTAGGGTCTAGCGGGGGGATCTACAATGAGCAGTTCTTC.

The chain employs TRBV6-1 and TRBJ1-1; 8 bases are a match to TRBD1. After removal of 0 bases from V and 9 bases from J, the junction contained 18 bases not matched to a gene. The CDR3 is 18 amino acids. Germline V lookup: CDR1 MNHNS, CDR2 SASEGT. The CDR3 here is CASSEAGQALGHRFKAFF. The CDR3 DNA is TGTGCCAGCAGTGAAGCGGGACAGGCTTTGGGCCACCGTTTTAAAGCTTTCTTT.

V and J are TRBV29-1 and TRBJ2-1; 7 nucleotides line up with TRBD2. Germline values: CDR1 SQVTM, CDR2 ANQGSEA. The CDR3 spans 15 residues. Trimming removed 6 bases from V and 6 bases from J; junction bases left unmatched: 14. CDR3 protein: CSVVAVAGESNEQFF. As DNA, the CDR3 is TGCAGCGTGGTCGCCGTGGCGGGGGAGAGCAATGAGCAGTTCTTC.

J is TRBJ2-3 and V is TRBV6-1; D call uncertain. CDR3 length: 14 residues. V dropped 4 bases and J dropped 6 bases, with 14 bases sitting between them. Germline values: CDR1 MNHNS, CDR2 SASEGT. Here the CDR3 DNA reads TGTGCCAGCAGTGTAAATACGCCGGTCGATACGCAGTATTTT. Translated: CASSVNTPVDTQYF.

The chain joins TRBV7-2 to TRBJ2-1; 14 bases are shared with TRBD2. Germline V gene sequence: CDR1 SGHTA, CDR2 FQGNSA. J lost 13 bases, V lost 6 bases, and 17 bases had no gene match. The CDR3 is 17 amino acids. The chain's CDR3 is CASSPPGLAGVRETQFF. In DNA form, the CDR3 reads TGTGCCAGCAGTCCACCGGGACTAGCGGGGGTGCGAGAGACCCAGTTCTTC. Complete variable domain (other parts from reference TRBV7-2 and TRBJ2-1): GAGVSQSPSNKVTEKGKDVELRCDPISGHTALYWYRQSLGQGLEFLIYFQGNSAPDKSGLPSDRFSAERTGGSVSTLTIQRTQQEDSAVYLCASSPPGLAGVRETQFFGPGTRLTVL.

This clonotype was counted a few times. V is TRBV11-3 and J is TRBJ2-5, with no clear D. CDR3 size: 12 residues. CDR1 is SGHNT and CDR2 is YENEEA in the germline V gene. The V and J ends lost 3 bases and 3 bases respectively, with 5 bases between them. The CDR3 sequence is CASSFQEETQYF. DNA of the CDR3: TGTGCCAGCAGCTTCCAGGAAGAGACCCAGTACTTC.

The chain couples TRBV5-1 to TRBJ2-7; TRBD1 agrees at 9 bases. CDR1 and CDR2 from the germline V gene are SGHRS and YFSETQ. This CDR3 is built from 15 residues. J gave up 4 bases and V 0 bases, and 5 bases lay outside the gene matches. The CDR3 spells CASSLEGDRVYEQYF. As DNA, the CDR3 is TGCGCCAGCAGCTTGGAGGGGGACAGGGTTTACGAGCAGTACTTC.

This chain joins TRBV6-5 and TRBJ1-4; TRBD1 matches at 7 bases. The junction had 6 bases not matched to a gene; V was cut back by 3 bases and J by 5 bases. This CDR3 contains 15 residues. The germline gives CDR1 MNHEY, CDR2 SVGAGI. The CDR3 sequence is CASSYWGQTNEKLFF. As DNA, the CDR3 is TGTGCCAGCAGTTATTGGGGACAGACGAATGAAAAACTGTTTTTT.

The CDR3 bases are TGCAGCGTAGACTCAGGCACAGATACGCAGTATTTT. Amino acid sequence: CSVDSGTDTQYF. The chain joins TRBV29-1 to TRBJ2-3; no clear D. The CDR3 is 12 residues long. V lost 6 bases to trimming and J lost 1 base, with 8 bases between them. Germline V gene data show CDR1 as SQVTM and CDR2 as ANQGSEA.

The chain has TRBV28 and TRBJ2-1, with D possibly TRBD2 on 7 matching bases. The CDR3 runs to 17 residues. Per the germline V gene, CDR1 is MDHEN and CDR2 is SYDVKM. Trimming shortened V by 7 bases and J by 10 bases, and 29 bases separated the two germline ends. The CDR3 DNA reads TGTGCCAGCAAACTGCTTACCTGGGGGGGGGCCCCCGGCGAGCAGTTCTTC. This sequence encodes CASKLLTWGGAPGEQFF.

This chain uses TRBV7-2 with TRBJ2-7; D could derive from TRBD1 or TRBD2 (6 bases each). Germline loops: CDR1 SGHTA, CDR2 FQGNSA. The CDR3 extends over 13 amino acids. Trimming cost V 5 bases and J 2 bases, with 10 bases left between them. Here the CDR3 reads CASSPRDTYEQYF. For the CDR3, the DNA is TGTGCCAGCAGCCCGCGGGACACCTACGAGCAGTACTTC.

CDR3 loop: CATRQGQDLTEAFF. DNA of the CDR3: TGTGCCACCAGGCAGGGACAGGACCTAACTGAAGCTTTCTTT. The V call is TRBV15, the J call TRBJ1-1; 8 bases agree with TRBD1. This CDR3 is built from 14 residues. Germline V gives CDR1 LNHNV, CDR2 YYDKDF (reference sequence). V shed 6 bases and J 5 bases; nucleotides not matched to a gene: 8. The full variable domain, rest sourced from reference TRBV15 and TRBJ1-1, is DAMVIQNPRYQVTQFGKPVTLSCSQTLNHNVMYWYQQKSSQAPKLLFHYYDKDFNNEADTPDNFQSRRPNTSFCFLDIRSPGLGDTAMYLCATRQGQDLTEAFFGQGTRLTVV.